One and the same sample provided the 18 T cell receptor beta chains below, sequenced in a study of breast tumors, draining lymph nodes, adjacent tissues. MiXCR, run by TCRdb on the multiplex PCR reads, gives a single entry per CDR3 protein. The sample lists 200,000 or so distinct CDR3 sequences, approximately 31% occurring once. The lymph nodes were axillary draining lymph nodes from breast cancer patients. Material: axillary lymph node tissue. The receptors come from a female donor with breast cancer. Some clones in this sample may be carry-over from other donors' samples.

This clonotype was detected many times. V and J are TRBV20-1 and TRBJ2-1, with D tentatively TRBD2 (5 bases). Between the trimmed V and J ends, which lost 0 bases and 9 bases, there was a span of 9 bases. Germline CDR1 is DFQATT and CDR2 is SNEGSKA (reference sequence). This CDR3 spans 12 amino acids. The CDR3 loop is CSARDLAGEQFF. In DNA, the CDR3 is TGCAGTGCTAGAGATCTAGCAGGTGAGCAGTTCTTC.

Points on this clonotype: It may be a read error: a sequence one base away is much more abundant. This chain uses TRBV30 with TRBJ2-7, with TRBD2 as a possible D gene (5 bases). The V end lost 8 bases, the J end lost 1 base, and 15 bases lay between the germline ends. The CDR3 runs 13 residues. Germline CDR1 and CDR2: GTSNPN and SVGIG (reference sequence). CDR3 sequence: CARPEGTSYEQYF. The CDR3 nucleotides are TGTGCCCGGCCAGAGGGAACTTCCTACGAGCAGTACTTC.

This clonotype was found a few times. The V call is TRBV27, the J call TRBJ1-2; 8 positions agree with TRBD1. The CDR3 spans 15 residues. The V and J ends lost 5 bases and 4 bases, in that order; junction bases with no gene match: 9. CDR1 is MNHEY and CDR2 is SMNVEV in the germline V gene (reference sequence). CDR3 DNA: TGTGCCAGCAGTCCCCGGGGGGGGACAGGCTATGGCTACACCTTC. The encoded protein is CASSPRGGTGYGYTF.

In its sample, this clonotype was seen many times. This chain uses TRBV19 with TRBJ1-2; 8 bases are shared with TRBD1. The V and J ends lost 8 bases and 4 bases, in that order; junction bases with no gene match: 6. This CDR3 is 13 amino acids long. Per the germline V gene, CDR1 is LNHDA and CDR2 is SQIVND (reference sequence). DNA for the CDR3: TGTGCCAGTGGCCCTACAGGGGGCTATGGCTACACCTTC. This sequence encodes CASGPTGGYGYTF.

This clonotype was picked up many times. The chain couples TRBV2 to TRBJ1-2; maybe TRBD1 (5 bases). Germline CDR1 and CDR2: SNHLY and FYNNEI. The germline V and J ends were trimmed by 6 bases and 4 bases, with 15 bases remaining between them. The CDR3 covers 14 residues. The CDR3 DNA reads as TGTGCCAGCAGCGGACTCAGGGTAGCCTATGGCTACACCTTC. Its translation is CASSGLRVAYGYTF.

This clonotype occurred many times. The junction shows a germline mismatch at one end, possibly a read error. V usage is TRBV20-1 and J usage is TRBJ2-5; possible D gene TRBD2, 5 bases. In germline, CDR1 is DFQATT, CDR2 SNEGSKA (reference sequence). The CDR3 is made up of 11 amino acids. The CDR3 is CSAELEETQSF. DNA for the CDR3: TGCAGTGCTGAACTAGAGGAGACCCAGTCCTTC.

This chain links TRBV7-9 with TRBJ1-6, with 9 bases matching TRBD1. The CDR3 contains 15 residues. V trimming: 5 bases; J trimming: 13 bases; junction bases outside the gene matches: 12. CDR1 is SEHNR and CDR2 is FQNEAQ in the germline V gene (reference sequence). The CDR3: CASSTGTGRGQPLHF. CDR3 nucleotides: TGTGCCAGCAGCACCGGGACAGGGAGGGGTCAGCCCCTCCACTTT.

This clonotype was seen a few times. Here the CDR3 omits its conserved ending phenylalanine or tryptophan, so a read error is the likely source. The chain links TRBV9 to TRBJ1-2; D remains ambiguous. CDR1 is SGDLS and CDR2 is YYNGEE in the germline V gene. The CDR3 runs 12 residues. The CDR3 sequence is CAGSVATGGYTL. For the CDR3, the DNA is TGTGCCGGCAGCGTAGCTACGGGGGGCTACACCCTC.

This clonotype was seen repeatedly, ten times or more. The rearrangement links TRBV5-1 to TRBJ1-6; tentative D call: TRBD1 (5 bases). The CDR3 is 17 amino acids. The V gene lost 0 bases and the J gene lost 4 bases, with 14 bases spanning the gap. Germline CDR1 and CDR2: SGHRS and YFSETQ. The CDR3 protein is CASSLGGNSPYNSPLHF. The CDR3 region has the DNA TGCGCCAGCAGCTTGGGGGGGAACTCACCGTATAATTCACCCCTCCACTTT.

The V and J genes are TRBV7-2 and TRBJ2-1, with 13 bases lining up with TRBD2. CDR3 size: 17 residues. Trimming took 5 bases from V and 5 from J; bases not matched to a gene: 9. CDR1 is SGHTA, CDR2 FQGNSA, per germline. The CDR3 DNA sequence: TGTGCCAGCAGCCAAGGACTAGCGGGAGCCACCGACAATGAGCAGTTCTTC. Residues: CASSQGLAGATDNEQFF. The full variable domain, in which reference TRBV7-2 and TRBJ2-1 provide the parts outside the CDR3, is GAGVSQSPSNKVTEKGKDVELRCDPISGHTALYWYRQSLGQGLEFLIYFQGNSAPDKSGLPSDRFSAERTGGSVSTLTIQRTQQEDSAVYLCASSQGLAGATDNEQFFGPGTRLTVL.

In this sample, this clonotype turned up a few times. With a much larger clone just one base away, this may be a read error. The genes are TRBV20-1 and TRBJ2-7; no definite D call. CDR3 size: 13 residues. Germline loops: CDR1 DFQATT, CDR2 SNEGSKA (reference sequence). DNA for the CDR3: TGCAGTGCTAGGGTTCCCGCCGCCTACGCGCAGTACTTC. Protein sequence: CSARVPAAYAQYF.

The chain couples TRBV20-1 to TRBJ2-5; TRBD1 agrees at 7 bases. The CDR3 length is 14 residues. V was clipped by 0 bases and J by 5 bases; unmatched bases: 6. Germline values: CDR1 DFQATT, CDR2 SNEGSKA (reference sequence). Here the CDR3 DNA reads TGCAGTGCTAGAGAAATGACAGGGAGTGAGACCCAGTACTTC. Translated: CSAREMTGSETQYF.

This clonotype was seen ten or more times. V gene TRBV19 combines with J gene TRBJ1-2, with D possibly TRBD1 on 5 matching bases. Germline assignment: CDR1 LNHDA and CDR2 SQIVND (reference sequence). Between the trimmed V and J ends, which lost 4 bases and 8 bases, there was a span of 14 bases. The CDR3 spans 13 residues. The CDR3 is CASSTSGLGGYTF. As DNA, the CDR3 is TGTGCCAGTAGTACCTCGGGGCTCGGGGGCTACACCTTC.

This clonotype was counted a few times. J is TRBJ2-1 and V is TRBV27, with D hard to call. The V gene's germline CDR1 is MNHEY and CDR2 SMNVEV (reference sequence). V was cut by 2 bases and J by 0 bases, with 14 bases left in between. This CDR3 has 17 amino acids. CDR3 coding DNA: TGTGCCAGCAGTTTAGGAGTGGGCTCCAGCTCCTACAATGAGCAGTTCTTC. The encoded protein is CASSLGVGSSSYNEQFF.

Comments on this clonotype: The CDR3 does not end in the conserved phenylalanine or tryptophan, so this is likely a read error. The limits of the CDR3 on the DNA are not certain, so only TCRdb's listed CDR3 is given. J is TRBJ1-6 and V is TRBV2; the table calls TRBD1, which could not be checked here. The CDR3 has 15 amino acids, counting both end residues. The germline V gene encodes CDR1 SNHLY and CDR2 FYNNEI. Here the CDR3 reads CASSERGAASSPLRI.

This clonotype occurred many times. The chain carries TRBV12-3 or TRBV12-4 and TRBJ2-7; 8 nucleotides align to TRBD1. V lost 7 bases and J lost 7; bases outside the gene matches: 6. This CDR3 has 12 amino acids. As DNA, the CDR3 is TGTGCCAGCAACAGGGGGGAGGAGGAGCAGTACTTC. The encoded protein is CASNRGEEEQYF.

This clonotype was observed many times. The chain uses TRBV2 and TRBJ1-2; D possibly corresponds to TRBD1 (5 bases). The CDR3 covers 13 residues. The V gene's germline CDR1 is SNHLY and CDR2 FYNNEI. V was clipped by 5 bases and J by 5 bases, with 12 bases between them. CDR3 in DNA: TGTGCCAGCAGTAACCTCAGACAGTATGGCTACACCTTC. It translates to CASSNLRQYGYTF.

This clonotype was picked up many times. This chain connects TRBV19 to TRBJ2-1; either TRBD1 or TRBD2 may fit D (5 bases each). CDR3 length: 14 amino acids. V was pared by 3 bases and J by 9 bases, with 15 bases between. The germline gives CDR1 LNHDA, CDR2 SQIVND (reference sequence). CDR3 DNA sequence: TGTGCCAGTAGTATCCTCCGGGGCTCGGCTGAGCAGTTCTTC. Amino acid sequence: CASSILRGSAEQFF.